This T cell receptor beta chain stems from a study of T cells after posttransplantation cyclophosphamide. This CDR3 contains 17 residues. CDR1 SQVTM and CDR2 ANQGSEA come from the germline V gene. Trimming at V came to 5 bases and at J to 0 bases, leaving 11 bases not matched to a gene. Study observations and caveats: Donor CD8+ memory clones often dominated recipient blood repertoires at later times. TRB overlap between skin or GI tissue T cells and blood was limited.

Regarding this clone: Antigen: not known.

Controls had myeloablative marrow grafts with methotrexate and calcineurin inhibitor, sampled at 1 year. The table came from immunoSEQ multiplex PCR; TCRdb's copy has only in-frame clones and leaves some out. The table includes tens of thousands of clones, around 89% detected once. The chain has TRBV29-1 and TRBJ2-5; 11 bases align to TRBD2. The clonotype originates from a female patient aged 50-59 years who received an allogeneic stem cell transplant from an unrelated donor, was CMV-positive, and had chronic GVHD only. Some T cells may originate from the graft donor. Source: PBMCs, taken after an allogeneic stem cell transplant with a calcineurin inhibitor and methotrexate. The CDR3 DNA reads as TGCAGCGTTACCGGGACTAGCGGAGATCTGTACCAAGAGACCCAGTACTTC. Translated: CSVTGTSGDLYQETQYF. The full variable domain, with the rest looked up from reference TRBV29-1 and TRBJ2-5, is SAVISQKPSRDICQRGTSLTIQCQVDSQVTMMFWYRQQPGQSLTLIATANQGSEATYESGFVIDKFPISRPNLTFSTLTVSNMSPEDSSIYLCSVTGTSGDLYQETQYFGPGTRLLVL.